The rows below give T cell receptor beta chains drawn from one sample of a study of T-cell memory formation after mild COVID-19. TCRdb recomputed calls from the 5' RACE reads with MiXCR, one row per CDR3 protein. The sample has 300,000 to 400,000 distinct CDR3 sequences, approximately 15% seen once; the top ten hold 20% to 25%. Material for sequencing was PBMCs or a T cell subset sorted from them (not recorded which). These receptors were obtained from a man aged 18 to 29 who had mild COVID-19 (a few samples of this study predate the infection). Cell type and time point are not known. CDR3s include the opening cysteine and the closing phenylalanine or tryptophan. D genes are given only for firm matches. Only part of the rows carry a size: once, few, many, or a class if the clone is expanded.

TRBV5-1	.	TRBJ1-2	few	TGCGCCAGCAGCTTGGGCCAGGGACGGGGCCGTGGCTACACCTTC	CASSLGQGRGRGYTF
TRBV5-1	.	TRBJ2-1	many	TGCGCCAGCAGCTTGCGGGGTCACAATGAGCAGTTCTTC	CASSLRGHNEQFF
TRBV15	.	TRBJ2-3	many	TGTGCCACCAGCAGGGACAAGTTCACAGATACGCAGTATTTT	CATSRDKFTDTQYF
TRBV4-1	TRBD2	TRBJ2-1	.	TGCGCCAGCAGCCAGGGACTAGCGGGGAACCGATACAATGAGCAGTTCTTC	CASSQGLAGNRYNEQFF
TRBV6-5	.	TRBJ2-3	many	TGTGCCAGCAGTTCCGTCATGGGGACGGACCAAGATACGCAGTATTTT	CASSSVMGTDQDTQYF
TRBV24-1	.	TRBJ2-3	.	TGTGCCACCAGTGATCGATCCGGGACGGGCACAGATACGCAGTATTTT	CATSDRSGTGTDTQYF
TRBV6-5	TRBD1	TRBJ2-3	.	TGTGCCAGCAGTTACTCAACCCGGGACAGTCACACAGATACGCAGTATTTT	CASSYSTRDSHTDTQYF
TRBV6-5	.	TRBJ2-5	.	TGTGCCAGCAGTTATAACGGGGGACAAGAGACCCAGTACTTC	CASSYNGGQETQYF
TRBV19	TRBD2	TRBJ2-1	few	TGTGCCAGTAAGGACCAACTAGCGGGGGAAAGTAATGAGCAGTTCTTC	CASKDQLAGESNEQFF
TRBV4-2	.	TRBJ2-3	.	TGTGCCAGCAGCCGACGGGACACCACAGATACGCAGTATTTT	CASSRRDTTDTQYF
TRBV7-2	.	TRBJ1-5	few	TGTGCCAGCAGCACCAACAGGTTCCGCCAGCCCCAGCATTTT	CASSTNRFRQPQHF
TRBV4-2	.	TRBJ1-1	few	TGTGCCAGCAGCCAAGTGGCGGGCATTGAAGCTTTCTTT	CASSQVAGIEAFF
TRBV12-3/TRBV12-4	.	TRBJ2-1	.	TGTGCCAGCAGACCGACATACAATGAGCAGTTCTTC	CASRPTYNEQFF
TRBV5-1	.	TRBJ1-1	few	TGCGCCAGCAGCTTGGGTGGGGGCTTGAACACTGAAGCTTTCTTT	CASSLGGGLNTEAFF
TRBV7-6	.	TRBJ2-2	few	TGTGCCAGCAGCTTGCCCGCAGGGGCCGGGGAGCTGTTTTTT	CASSLPAGAGELFF
TRBV12-3/TRBV12-4	.	TRBJ1-2	many	TGTGCCAGCAGTTTATTGGTTACTAACTATGGCTACACCTTC	CASSLLVTNYGYTF
TRBV12-3/TRBV12-4	.	TRBJ1-2	many	TGTGCCAGCTCGGCAGGCTGGAGCGGTGGCTACACCTTC	CASSAGWSGGYTF
TRBV4-3	.	TRBJ2-7	.	TGCGCCAGCAGCCAAGGGGGACATCGCGAGCAGTACTTC	CASSQGGHREQYF
TRBV29-1	.	TRBJ1-1	many	TGCAGCGTTGTCGTACTCGGACGGGCTTTCTTT	CSVVVLGRAFF
TRBV7-9	.	TRBJ2-2	.	TGTGCCAGCAGCTTAACGGGGGATCTAGCCGGGGAGCTGTTTTTT	CASSLTGDLAGELFF
TRBV7-6	.	TRBJ2-1	few	TGTGCCAGCAGCGGCTTAACAGGGAGCTCCTACAATGAGCAGTTCTTC	CASSGLTGSSYNEQFF
TRBV5-4	.	TRBJ2-3	few	TGTGCCAGCAGCTTGGCCAAGGGTGGAGATACGCAGTATTTT	CASSLAKGGDTQYF
TRBV4-2	.	TRBJ2-5	.	TGTGCCAGCAGTCCCGCGGAGCAAGAGACCCAGTACTTC	CASSPAEQETQYF
TRBV6-2/TRBV6-3	TRBD2	TRBJ2-7	.	TGTGCCAGCAGTTACGGGGGGCTAGCGGGCTACGAGCAGTACTTC	CASSYGGLAGYEQYF
TRBV4-2	.	TRBJ2-5	.	TGTGCCAGCAGCCAAGGGGCAGGCACTCAAGAGACCCAGTACTTC	CASSQGAGTQETQYF
TRBV5-5	TRBD2	TRBJ2-1	many	TGTGCCAGCAGCGTTGGACTAGATGAGCAGTTCTTC	CASSVGLDEQFF
TRBV20-1	.	TRBJ1-6	.	TGCAGTGCTACGGGTGGGAATTCACCCCTCCACTTT	CSATGGNSPLHF
TRBV20-1	.	TRBJ2-2	few	TGCAGTGCTAGTACGACAAATGACCCGAACACCGGGGAGCTGTTTTTT	CSASTTNDPNTGELFF
TRBV20-1	.	TRBJ2-1	.	TGCAGTGCTAGGCCGGTCAATGAGCAGTTCTTC	CSARPVNEQFF
TRBV5-1	.	TRBJ1-1	few	TGCGCCAGCAGTCAGGGGAATCCAACTGAAGCTTTCTTT	CASSQGNPTEAFF
TRBV6-2/TRBV6-3	TRBD1	TRBJ2-5	.	TGTGCCAGCAGTTACACAAGACAGGGGTTGGACCAAGAGACCCAGTACTTC	CASSYTRQGLDQETQYF
TRBV7-2	.	TRBJ1-6	few	TGTGCCAGCACCCCTCGAGGCTCCTATAATTCACCCCTCCACTTT	CASTPRGSYNSPLHF
TRBV9	.	TRBJ2-1	few	TGTGCCAGCAGCGTAGAAACGGATAATGAGCAGTTCTTC	CASSVETDNEQFF
TRBV19	.	TRBJ2-3	.	TGTGCCAGTAGTATCCCCGGGCGGGGAAGCACAGATACGCAGTATTTT	CASSIPGRGSTDTQYF
TRBV5-1	TRBD1	TRBJ2-3	.	TGCGCCAGCAGCTTGGTAGGGACAGGGGGCATCGATACGCAGTATTTT	CASSLVGTGGIDTQYF
TRBV6-1	TRBD1	TRBJ1-5	.	TGTGCCGGTGGGGAACAGGGGCATAGCAATCAGCCCCAGCATTTT	CAGGEQGHSNQPQHF
TRBV20-1	.	TRBJ2-5	few	TGCAGTGCTGAAGACGAAGGGTTCGGAGAGACCCAGTACTTC	CSAEDEGFGETQYF
TRBV13	TRBD2	TRBJ2-3	once	TGTGCCAGCAGCTCCCCGGGAGCGGGGGGTCCAGATACGCAGTATTTT	CASSSPGAGGPDTQYF
TRBV6-2/TRBV6-3	TRBD1	TRBJ1-5	.	TGTGCCGCAGCGCCTGCGGACAGGAACTGGAGGCCCCAGCATTTT	CAAAPADRNWRPQHF
TRBV19	TRBD2	TRBJ2-1	many	TGTGCCAGTAGTATGGGCGGGGGGTACAATGAGCAGTTCTTC	CASSMGGGYNEQFF
TRBV7-2	.	TRBJ2-1	few	TGTGCCAGCAGCTCCGCCTGGGGGGGCCGCGAGCAGTTCTTC	CASSSAWGGREQFF
TRBV7-2	.	TRBJ2-5	few	TGTGCCAGCGCTCGGCGGGGGCTCCACGAGACCCAGTACTTC	CASARRGLHETQYF
TRBV7-3	.	TRBJ2-3	.	TGTGCCAGCAGCTTACAGGGGAGCCACACAGATACGCAGTATTTT	CASSLQGSHTDTQYF
TRBV7-9	TRBD2	TRBJ2-1	many	TGTGCCAGCAGCTTAAGGGTCGGGACTAGCGGGGAAAGAAGATACAATGAGCAGTTCTTC	CASSLRVGTSGERRYNEQFF
TRBV4-3	.	TRBJ2-1	.	TGCGCCAGCAGCCCGAGATCAAGGAGGGATAATGAGCAGTTCTTC	CASSPRSRRDNEQFF
TRBV7-9	.	TRBJ1-3	.	TGTGCCAGCGGAGACAGGAATTCTGGAAACACCATATATTTT	CASGDRNSGNTIYF
TRBV15	.	TRBJ1-1	few	TGTGCCACCAGCAGAGGACCGAACACTGAAGCTTTCTTT	CATSRGPNTEAFF